The 27 T cell receptor beta chains given below trace back to one sample, sequenced in a study of T cells in Graves' hyperthyroidism and ophthalmopathy. RNA transcripts served as the template for amplifying TCR beta CDR3 regions. HTBI primers drove first-round RT-PCR of the TCR CDR3. TCRdb re-analysed the multiplex PCR reads in MiXCR, keeping a single row per CDR3 protein. Of 550,000 to 700,000 distinct CDR3 sequences in the sample, about 45% were seen once. Specimen: peripheral blood or thyroid tissue (not recorded which). All receptors come from an adult woman with Graves' disease, either hyperthyroidism or ophthalmopathy (not recorded which).

The chain carries TRBV28 and TRBJ1-4; 7 nucleotides match TRBD1. J gave up 7 bases and V 7 bases, and 3 bases lay outside the gene matches. This CDR3 contains 12 residues. Germline CDR1 and CDR2: MDHEN and SYDVKM. The CDR3 sequence is CASTGGIEKLFF. CDR3 sequence (DNA): TGTGCCAGCACAGGGGGTATTGAAAAACTGTTTTTT.

This clonotype was found many times. The J gene is TRBJ1-2, the V gene TRBV6-1; 8 bases are a match to TRBD1. This CDR3 region has 16 residues. Germline trimming cut 8 bases from V and 4 bases from J; bases unmatched to any gene: 15. Germline V gene lookup returns CDR1 MNHNS and CDR2 SASEGT. CDR3 DNA sequence: TGTGCCAGCTCTGAAGCAGGGGGCACTGGCGGCTATGGCTACACCTTC. It is translated as CASSEAGGTGGYGYTF.

The chain has TRBV4-3 and TRBJ1-2; 9 positions match TRBD1. Losses at the gene ends were 0 bases for V and 5 bases for J; bases not matched to a gene: 10. Germline lookup yields CDR1 LGHNA and CDR2 YSLEER. This CDR3 comprises 17 residues. Here the CDR3 DNA reads TGCGCCAGCAGCCAAGATGGGACAGGGAGGGAGACTTATGGCTACACCTTC. Its protein product is CASSQDGTGRETYGYTF.

The chain has TRBV6-6 and TRBJ1-2, with a weak D call TRBD1 (5 bases). The CDR3 is 15 amino acids. Germline V gene sequence: CDR1 MNHNY, CDR2 SVGAGI (reference sequence). Between the trimmed V and J ends, which lost 2 bases and 1 base, there was a span of 11 bases. DNA for the CDR3: TGTGCCAGCAGTTACCCCGGGGCGGGTAACTATGGCTACACCTTC. It is translated as CASSYPGAGNYGYTF.

This clonotype was observed at least ten times. The genes are TRBV10-3 and TRBJ2-7; 7 bases map to TRBD1. This CDR3 spans 15 amino acids. CDR1 is ENHRY, CDR2 SYGVKD, per germline. V lost 3 bases to trimming and J lost 1 base; unmatched junction nucleotides: 6. In nucleotides, the CDR3 is TGTGCCATCAGTGAAACCCCGACAGGGTCCTACGAGCAGTACTTC. As protein: CAISETPTGSYEQYF.

The chain links TRBV12-3 or TRBV12-4 to TRBJ1-2, with TRBD1 matching over 11 bases. V lost 4 bases and J lost 5; bases outside the gene matches: 6. CDR3 length: 15 amino acids. CDR3 nucleotide sequence: TGTGCCAGCAGTTGGCCGGGACAGGGGGGGTATGGCTACACCTTC. It specifies CASSWPGQGGYGYTF.

This clonotype was counted many times. The V call is TRBV7-9, the J call TRBJ2-5; 11 bases are a match to TRBD2. The V segment lost 7 bases and the J segment 2 bases; nucleotides outside the gene matches: 6. The germline V gene has CDR1 SEHNR and CDR2 FQNEAQ (reference sequence). This CDR3 has 15 residues. The CDR3 reads CASNPLAGGQETQYF. Here the CDR3 DNA reads TGTGCCAGCAACCCATTAGCGGGAGGGCAAGAGACCCAGTACTTC.

This clonotype was seen at least ten times. The J gene is TRBJ2-7, the V gene TRBV10-3; D might be TRBD2 (6 bases). This CDR3 has 14 amino acids. Trimming pared 5 bases from V and 1 base from J, leaving 12 bases between. CDR1 ENHRY and CDR2 SYGVKD come from the germline V gene. The CDR3 DNA is TGTGCCATCAGTCCGACTAGGAAATCCTACGAGCAGTACTTC. Protein: CAISPTRKSYEQYF.

In its sample, this clonotype was seen many times. V is TRBV5-1 and J is TRBJ2-5; 8 bases map to TRBD2. The V and J ends lost 4 bases and 5 bases, in that order; junction bases with no gene match: 7. This CDR3 region has 14 residues. Germline CDR1 is SGHRS and CDR2 is YFSETQ. The CDR3 loop reads CASSRSGGHETQYF. CDR3 nucleotides: TGCGCCAGCAGCAGGTCGGGGGGGCATGAGACCCAGTACTTC.

This clonotype was seen many times. V is TRBV6-1 and J is TRBJ1-6, with unresolved D. V lost 2 bases and J lost 8, with 19 bases in between. Germline loops: CDR1 MNHNS, CDR2 SASEGT. The CDR3 length is 17 residues. The CDR3 region has the DNA TGTGCCAGCAGTGAATGGGTGTCGGAAGGTCTTGATTCACCCCTCCACTTT. It codes for CASSEWVSEGLDSPLHF.

The chain combines TRBV7-8 with TRBJ2-5, with 13 bases that match TRBD2. J gave up 5 bases and V 5 bases, and 8 bases lay outside the gene matches. The germline V gene encodes CDR1 SGHVS and CDR2 FQNEAQ. The CDR3 runs to 16 residues. CDR3 bases: TGTGCCAGCAGCACGCGGACTAGCGGGAGAGGTGAGACCCAGTACTTC. Its protein is CASSTRTSGRGETQYF.

Details on this clonotype: One end of the junction does not line up with germline, which may come from a read error. V gene TRBV24-1 combines with J gene TRBJ2-5, with 7 bases aligning to TRBD2. From germline, CDR1 is KGHDR and CDR2 SFDVKD. The CDR3 extends over 14 amino acids. CDR3 loop: CATSGATSREAQYF. CDR3 DNA sequence: TGTGCCACCAGCGGGGCGACTAGCCGAGAGGCCCAGTACTTC.

The chain joins TRBV28 to TRBJ2-5; D is perhaps TRBD1 (5 bases). The CDR3 extends over 15 amino acids. CDR1 is MDHEN and CDR2 is SYDVKM in the germline V gene. Trimming pared 8 bases from V and 5 bases from J, leaving 21 bases between. CDR3 nucleotides: TGTGCCAGCGGCCGAGACAGATTCCCGGCGGAGACCCAGTACTTC. Translating it yields CASGRDRFPAETQYF.

The sample holds many counts of this clonotype. The chain joins TRBV25-1 to TRBJ2-5; possibly TRBD1 for D (6 bases). Looked up from germline, CDR1 is MGHDK and CDR2 is SYGVNS. V was clipped by 4 bases and J by 1 base, with 13 bases between them. The CDR3 has 15 residues. The CDR3 spells CASSALQGVQETQYF. The CDR3 bases are TGTGCCAGCAGTGCCTTACAGGGCGTCCAAGAGACCCAGTACTTC.

This clonotype was counted a few times. The rearrangement links TRBV19 to TRBJ2-2; no firm D call. The CDR3 has 16 residues. Germline CDR1 is LNHDA and CDR2 is SQIVND (reference sequence). The V and J ends lost 2 bases and 0 bases respectively, with 10 bases between them. CDR3 region: CASSIRRHANTGELFF. CDR3 nucleotides: TGTGCCAGTAGTATACGCAGGCACGCGAACACCGGGGAGCTGTTTTTT.

This clonotype showed up many times. The genes are TRBV20-1 and TRBJ1-2; a possible D gene is TRBD1 (6 bases). The CDR3 consists of 12 residues. Per germline, CDR1 DFQATT and CDR2 SNEGSKA (reference sequence). V shed 3 bases and J shed 7 bases, with 12 bases lying between them. CDR3: CSARTGTFGYTF. The CDR3 DNA reads as TGCAGTGCTAGGACAGGAACCTTTGGCTACACCTTC.

Ten or more counts support this clonotype. The V and J genes are TRBV5-1 and TRBJ1-5; a possible D gene is TRBD1 (6 bases). The CDR3 runs to 15 residues. With 4 bases removed from V and 7 bases from J, the gap between germline ends came to 18 bases. The germline V gene has CDR1 SGHRS and CDR2 YFSETQ. In DNA form, the CDR3 reads TGCGCCAGCAGCCCCCTGGGGGGGGCCCAGCAGCCCCAGCATTTT. Translated: CASSPLGGAQQPQHF. The full variable domain, in which reference TRBV5-1 and TRBJ1-5 provide the parts outside the CDR3, is KAGVTQTPRYLIKTRGQQVTLSCSPISGHRSVSWYQQTPGQGLQFLFEYFSETQRNKGNFPGRFSGRQFSNSRSEMNVSTLELGDSALYLCASSPLGGAQQPQHFGDGTRLSIL.

Only one count was recorded for this clonotype. The rearrangement uses TRBV7-2 and TRBJ1-2; possible D gene TRBD1, 5 bases. The CDR3 is 17 amino acids. Germline V gene sequence: CDR1 SGHTA, CDR2 FQGNSA. Trimming stripped 5 bases from V and 6 bases from J, with 25 bases between. CDR3 region: CASSPRSSGISSDGYTF. CDR3 nucleotides: TGTGCCAGCAGCCCCAGGTCCTCAGGGATATCTAGCGATGGCTACACCTTC.

The chain couples TRBV5-1 to TRBJ1-3; a weak D match, TRBD1 (5 bases). This CDR3 has 17 amino acids. Germline CDR1 and CDR2: SGHRS and YFSETQ. With 1 base removed from V and 0 bases from J, the gap between germline ends came to 14 bases. CDR3 sequence reads: CASSLSTVGFSGNTIYF. In DNA, the CDR3 is TGCGCCAGCAGCTTGTCGACAGTGGGATTCTCTGGAAACACCATATATTTT. Based on the CDR3 plus reference TRBV5-1 and TRBJ1-3, the full variable domain is KAGVTQTPRYLIKTRGQQVTLSCSPISGHRSVSWYQQTPGQGLQFLFEYFSETQRNKGNFPGRFSGRQFSNSRSEMNVSTLELGDSALYLCASSLSTVGFSGNTIYFGEGSWLTVV.

V is TRBV29-1 and J is TRBJ1-2; D is unclear. V was pared by 3 bases and J by 0 bases, with 8 bases between. This CDR3 spans 13 amino acids. Germline loops: CDR1 SQVTM, CDR2 ANQGSEA. CDR3 nucleotides: TGCAGCGTTGACGACTACACTAACTATGGCTACACCTTC. Protein sequence: CSVDDYTNYGYTF.

V gene TRBV24-1 combines with J gene TRBJ2-5; D is perhaps TRBD2 (6 bases). V was pared by 1 base and J by 4 bases, with 6 bases between. This CDR3 is built from 13 residues. Germline values: CDR1 KGHDR, CDR2 SFDVKD. CDR3 sequence reads: CATSDFGGETQYF. CDR3 sequence (DNA): TGTGCCACCAGTGATTTCGGGGGAGAGACCCAGTACTTC.

The rearrangement uses TRBV24-1 and TRBJ1-2; D unclear. Germline values: CDR1 KGHDR, CDR2 SFDVKD. The V and J ends lost 5 bases and 2 bases respectively, with 11 bases between them. CDR3 size: 14 residues. CDR3 protein: CATSAERKNYGYTF. The CDR3 DNA reads TGTGCCACCAGTGCGGAACGAAAGAACTATGGCTACACCTTC.

The V call is TRBV29-1, the J call TRBJ1-4; weak D call: TRBD1 (5 bases). The CDR3 sequence is 16 residues long. V was cut by 6 bases and J by 0 bases, with 17 bases left in between. The germline V gene has CDR1 SQVTM and CDR2 ANQGSEA. The CDR3 sequence is CSVGLAWGTTNEKLFF. The CDR3 bases are TGCAGCGTCGGACTAGCGTGGGGGACAACTAATGAAAAACTGTTTTTT.

V gene TRBV12-3 or TRBV12-4 combines with J gene TRBJ2-7; 8 nucleotides match TRBD1. V lost 4 bases and J lost 6; bases outside the gene matches: 14. The CDR3 covers 16 residues. The CDR3 protein is CASSSSFWDRQSEQYF. The DNA for the CDR3 is TGTGCCAGCAGTTCTTCCTTCTGGGACAGGCAGTCCGAGCAGTACTTC.

This chain links TRBV7-2 with TRBJ2-5; TRBD1 might be the D (5 bases). Germline CDR1 is SGHTA and CDR2 is FQGNSA. The V end was cut by 5 bases, the J end by 2 bases, with 21 bases between. The CDR3 runs to 17 residues. CDR3 DNA sequence: TGTGCCAGCAGCAGTCTTCCTGGTGGGGCCCCACAAGAGACCCAGTACTTC. It specifies CASSSLPGGAPQETQYF.

This clonotype was found many times. The chain joins TRBV11-2 to TRBJ1-1; the match to TRBD1 covers 7 bases. The CDR3 loop spans 16 amino acids. J lost 5 bases, V lost 5 bases, and 14 bases had no gene match. CDR1 is SGHAT, CDR2 FQNNGV, per germline. The CDR3 sequence is CASSLGEGAWWTEAFF. As DNA, the CDR3 is TGTGCCAGCAGCCTGGGGGAGGGGGCCTGGTGGACTGAAGCTTTCTTT.

This clonotype was observed many times. The chain uses TRBV25-1 and TRBJ2-2, with 11 bases that match TRBD2. Germline CDR1 is MGHDK and CDR2 is SYGVNS. The CDR3 has 15 residues. Germline trimming cut 6 bases from V and 4 bases from J; bases unmatched to any gene: 4. CDR3 coding DNA: TGTGCCAGCAGCCATAGCGGGAGGGCCACCGGGGAGCTGTTTTTT. Translation: CASSHSGRATGELFF. Supplemented by reference TRBV25-1 and TRBJ2-2, the full variable domain reads EADIYQTPRYLVIGTGKKITLECSQTMGHDKMYWYQQDPGMELHLIHYSYGVNSTEKGDLSSESTVSRIRTEHFPLTLESARPSHTSQYLCASSHSGRATGELFFGEGSRLTVL.